These 2 T cell receptor beta chains share one sample of origin, sequenced in a study of blood T cell repertoires in COVID-19. Data came from immunoSEQ multiplex PCR; TCRdb stores just in-frame clones and leaves some out. The data contain roughly 70,000 clones, 86% of them singletons. The sequencing sample was made of peripheral blood. These TCRs come from an older man with active COVID-19.

The chain employs TRBV18 and TRBJ1-2; 8 positions agree with TRBD1. Germline trimming cut 5 bases from V and 6 bases from J; bases unmatched to any gene: 8. CDR3 length: 14 residues. Germline loops: CDR1 KGHSH, CDR2 LQKENI. The CDR3 reads CASSSDRAGDGYTF. In DNA form, the CDR3 reads TGTGCCAGCTCATCGGACAGGGCGGGAGATGGCTACACCTTC.

The chain combines TRBV24-1 with TRBJ2-1, with 7 bases lining up with TRBD2. The ends lost 4 bases at V and 5 bases at J; junction bases unmatched: 4. In germline, CDR1 is KGHDR, CDR2 SFDVKD. The CDR3 contains 14 residues. The CDR3 protein is CATSEEGGDNEQFF. The CDR3 DNA reads as TGTGCCACCAGTGAGGAGGGAGGGGACAATGAGCAGTTCTTC.